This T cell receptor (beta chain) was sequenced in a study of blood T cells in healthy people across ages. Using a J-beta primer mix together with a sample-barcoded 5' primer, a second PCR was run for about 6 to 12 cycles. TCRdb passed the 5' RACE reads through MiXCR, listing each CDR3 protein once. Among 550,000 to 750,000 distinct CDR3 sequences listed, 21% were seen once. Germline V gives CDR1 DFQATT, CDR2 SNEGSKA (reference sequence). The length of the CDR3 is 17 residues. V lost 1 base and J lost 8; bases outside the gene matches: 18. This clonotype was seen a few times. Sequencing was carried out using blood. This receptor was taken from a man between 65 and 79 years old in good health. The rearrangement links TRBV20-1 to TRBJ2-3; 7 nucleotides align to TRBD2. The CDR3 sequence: CSARASESSGGFATQYF. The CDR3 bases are TGCAGTGCTAGAGCTAGCGAATCTAGCGGAGGATTCGCTACGCAGTATTTT.